This TCR beta chain was sequenced for a study of graft-versus-host responses after intestinal transplantation. The study's findings and limits: GvH clones turned up in recipient marrow; some had shown up first in ileum or blood.

This CDR3 comprises 15 residues. The germline V and J ends were trimmed by 6 bases and 5 bases, with 19 bases remaining between them. Per the germline V gene, CDR1 is LNHDA and CDR2 is SQIVND (reference sequence). The authors combined about 200,000 CFSE-labeled responder cells with about 200,000 irradiated, violet-dye-labeled stimulator cells in plates. The authors sorted proliferating CFSE-low CD3+CD4+ and CD3+CD8+ responders after the reaction. Measured with immunoSEQ multiplex PCR; TCRdb has only the in-frame clones, and not every one. The sample records roughly 9,200 clones, around a third being singletons. This clone is judged medium-sized.

The material was alloreactive CD8+ T cells from a mixed lymphocyte reaction culture, obtained before transplantation. Specified subset: CFSE-low proliferating T cells sorted from roughly six-day pre-transplant mixed lymphocyte reaction (GvH or HvG direction). This clonotype was obtained from a human patient who was an organ donor for intestinal transplantation. V is TRBV19 and J is TRBJ1-1, with a possible D match to TRBD1 (6 bases). CDR3 bases: TGTGCCAGTAGAAAAGAGAAGGGGGAGGGAACTGAAGCTTTCTTT. Its translation: CASRKEKGEGTEAFF.